The text below deals with one TCR beta chain. Its specificity is unknown. This CDR3 has 12 residues. Germline V gives CDR1 SGHVS, CDR2 FQNEAQ. With 5 bases removed from V and 6 bases from J, the gap between germline ends came to 11 bases. This sample was included in a study of OX40 agonist ivuxolimab in advanced cancers. Study in general: Patients were treated with ivuxolimab, an agonistic anti-OX40 (CD134) antibody. Every 2 weeks, patients got intravenous ivuxolimab at one of six dose levels (0.01-10 mg/kg).

Blood draws occurred at baseline, cycle 4 day 1, and cycle 7 day 1. General observations from the study: Expanded clones belonging to CD8+ T cells outnumbered, on average, those of CD4+.

Method: immunoSEQ multiplex PCR; TCRdb's copy keeps in-frame clones and lacks some. The sample shows about 64,000 clones, approximately 88% of them seen only once. This sequence originates from an adult with an advanced solid tumor such as melanoma, head and neck, liver or kidney cancer. J is TRBJ2-7 and V is TRBV7-8; the D is unclear. The sample in question was CD4+ or CD8+ T cells sorted from blood, obtained in a trial of the OX40 agonist ivuxolimab. The CDR3 loop is CASSLYSSEQYF. For the CDR3, the DNA is TGTGCCAGCAGCCTATACAGTAGCGAGCAGTACTTC.